This TCR beta chain came from a study of blood T cell repertoires in COVID-19. The overall study: The study drew acute and convalescent COVID-19 samples from the United States, Italy and Spain. Sample material is recorded as cDNA or gDNA derived from T cells, B-cell-depleted T cells, or PBMCs.

V shed 0 bases and J shed 5 bases, with 7 bases lying between them. The CDR3 has 14 amino acids. Looked up from germline, CDR1 is MNHEY and CDR2 is SVGEGT. As handled by the study authors: Using reference gene primer amplification, nucleated cell counts were estimated. Produced via immunoSEQ multiplex PCR; TCRdb's table is partial and in-frame only. The V and J calls and the clone size are those of that table, but D and trimming were determined from the DNA. Among more than 85,000 clones, over 70% were seen once, and the ten largest hold 5.5% to 8.5%. The TCR was taken from a woman in her fifties or sixties with acute or convalescent COVID-19. The specimen was peripheral blood. The gene calls are TRBV6-2 or TRBV6-3 and TRBJ2-2; D is unresolved. The CDR3 nucleotides read TGTGCCAGCAGTTACTCCGGGTCTACCGGGGAGCTGTTTTTT. Protein sequence: CASSYSGSTGELFF.